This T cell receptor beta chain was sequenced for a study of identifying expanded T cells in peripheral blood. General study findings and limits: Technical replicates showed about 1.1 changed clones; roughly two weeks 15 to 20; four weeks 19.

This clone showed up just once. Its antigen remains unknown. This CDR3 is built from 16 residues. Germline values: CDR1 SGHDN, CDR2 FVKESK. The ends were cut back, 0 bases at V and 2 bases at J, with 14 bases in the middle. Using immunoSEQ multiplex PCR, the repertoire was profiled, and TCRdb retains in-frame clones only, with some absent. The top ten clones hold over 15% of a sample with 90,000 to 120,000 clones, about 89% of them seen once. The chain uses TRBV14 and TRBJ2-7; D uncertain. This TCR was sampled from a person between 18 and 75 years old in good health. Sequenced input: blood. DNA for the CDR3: TGTGCCAGCAGCCAAGACGACGCTAGTGGGACCTACGAGCAGTACTTC. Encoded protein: CASSQDDASGTYEQYF.